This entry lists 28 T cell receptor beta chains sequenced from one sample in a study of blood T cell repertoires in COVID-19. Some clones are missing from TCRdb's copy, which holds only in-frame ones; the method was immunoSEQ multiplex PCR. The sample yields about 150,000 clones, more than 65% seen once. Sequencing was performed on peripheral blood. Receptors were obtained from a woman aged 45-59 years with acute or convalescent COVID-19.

This chain's CDR3 is CASSQDGAGADTQYF. DNA for the CDR3: TGCGCCAGCAGCCAAGACGGGGCGGGGGCAGATACGCAGTATTTT. This chain connects TRBV4-1 to TRBJ2-3; 7 nucleotides align to TRBD2. The CDR3 runs 15 residues. Per the germline V gene, CDR1 is MGHRA and CDR2 is YSYEKL. J lost 4 bases, V lost 0 bases, and 4 bases had no gene match.

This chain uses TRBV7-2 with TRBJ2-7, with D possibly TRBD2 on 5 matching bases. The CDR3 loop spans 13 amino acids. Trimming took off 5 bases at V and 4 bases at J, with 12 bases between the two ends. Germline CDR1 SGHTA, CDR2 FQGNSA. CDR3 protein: CASSRNPGYEQYF. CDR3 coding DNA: TGTGCCAGCAGCCGAAATCCGGGGTACGAGCAGTACTTC. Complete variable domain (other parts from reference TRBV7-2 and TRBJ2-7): GAGVSQSPSNKVTEKGKDVELRCDPISGHTALYWYRQSLGQGLEFLIYFQGNSAPDKSGLPSDRFSAERTGGSVSTLTIQRTQQEDSAVYLCASSRNPGYEQYFGPGTRLTVT.

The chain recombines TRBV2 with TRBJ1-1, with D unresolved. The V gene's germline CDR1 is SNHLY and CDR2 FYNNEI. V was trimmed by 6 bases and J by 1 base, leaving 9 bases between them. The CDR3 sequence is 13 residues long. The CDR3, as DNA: TGTGCCAGCAGGGAGCGGGCGAACACTGAAGCTTTCTTT. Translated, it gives CASRERANTEAFF.

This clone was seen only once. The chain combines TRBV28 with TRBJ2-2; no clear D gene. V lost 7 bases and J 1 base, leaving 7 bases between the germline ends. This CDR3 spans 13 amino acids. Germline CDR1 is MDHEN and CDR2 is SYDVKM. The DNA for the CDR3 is TGTGCCAGCACCCTTTGGAACACCGGGGAGCTGTTTTTT. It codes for CASTLWNTGELFF. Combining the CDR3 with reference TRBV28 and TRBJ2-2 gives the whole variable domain DVKVTQSSRYLVKRTGEKVFLECVQDMDHENMFWYRQDPGLGLRLIYFSYDVKMKEKGDIPEGYSVSREKKERFSLILESASTNQTSMYLCASTLWNTGELFFGEGSRLTVL.

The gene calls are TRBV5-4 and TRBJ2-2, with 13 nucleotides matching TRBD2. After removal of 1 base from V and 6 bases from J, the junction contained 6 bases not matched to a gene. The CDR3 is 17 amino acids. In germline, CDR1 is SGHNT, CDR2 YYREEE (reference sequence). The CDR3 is CASSLLLAGGIPGELFF. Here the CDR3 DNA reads TGTGCCAGCAGCTTGCTACTAGCGGGAGGGATCCCCGGGGAGCTGTTTTTT.

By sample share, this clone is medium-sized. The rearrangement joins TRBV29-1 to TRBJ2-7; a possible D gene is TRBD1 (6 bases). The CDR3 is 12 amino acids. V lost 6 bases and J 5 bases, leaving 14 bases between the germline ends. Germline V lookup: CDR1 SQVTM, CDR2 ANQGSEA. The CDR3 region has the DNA TGCAGCGTAAAAACCTACAGGGACGAGCAGTACTTC. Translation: CSVKTYRDEQYF.

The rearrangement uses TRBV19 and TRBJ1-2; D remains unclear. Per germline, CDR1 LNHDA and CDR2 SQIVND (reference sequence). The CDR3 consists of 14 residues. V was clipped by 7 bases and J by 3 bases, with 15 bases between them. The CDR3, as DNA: TGTGCCAGTACCCCTCTGGCAGTCTACTATGGCTACACCTTC. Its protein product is CASTPLAVYYGYTF.

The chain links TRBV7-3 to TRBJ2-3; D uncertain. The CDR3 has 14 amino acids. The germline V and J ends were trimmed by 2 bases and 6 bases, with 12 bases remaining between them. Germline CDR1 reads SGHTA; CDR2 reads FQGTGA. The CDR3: CASSLGPGEDTQYF. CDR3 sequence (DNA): TGTGCCAGCAGCTTAGGCCCCGGAGAGGATACGCAGTATTTT.

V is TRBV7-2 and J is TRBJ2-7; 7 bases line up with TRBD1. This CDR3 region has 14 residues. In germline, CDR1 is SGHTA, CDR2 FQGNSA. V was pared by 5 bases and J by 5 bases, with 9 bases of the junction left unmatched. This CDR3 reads CASSIERGRNEQYF. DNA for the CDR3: TGTGCCAGCAGCATAGAAAGGGGGCGAAACGAGCAGTACTTC.

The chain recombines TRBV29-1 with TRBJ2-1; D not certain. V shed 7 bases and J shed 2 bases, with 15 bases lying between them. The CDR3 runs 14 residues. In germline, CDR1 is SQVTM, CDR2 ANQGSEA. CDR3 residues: CSGLDLSTYNEQFF. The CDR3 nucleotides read TGCAGCGGGCTCGACTTGTCAACCTACAATGAGCAGTTCTTC.

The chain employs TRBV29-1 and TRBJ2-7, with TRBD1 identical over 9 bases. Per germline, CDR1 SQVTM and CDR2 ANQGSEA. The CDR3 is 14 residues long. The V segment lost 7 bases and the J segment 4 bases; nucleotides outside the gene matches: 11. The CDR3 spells CSAIKQGAGYEQYF. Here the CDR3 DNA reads TGCAGCGCAATAAAACAGGGGGCGGGGTACGAGCAGTACTTC.

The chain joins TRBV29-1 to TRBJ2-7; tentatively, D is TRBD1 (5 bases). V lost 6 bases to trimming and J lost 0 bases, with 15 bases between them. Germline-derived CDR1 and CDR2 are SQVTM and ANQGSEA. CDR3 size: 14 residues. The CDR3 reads CSVPQDDSSYEQYF. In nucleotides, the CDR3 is TGCAGCGTCCCACAGGATGATAGCTCCTACGAGCAGTACTTC.

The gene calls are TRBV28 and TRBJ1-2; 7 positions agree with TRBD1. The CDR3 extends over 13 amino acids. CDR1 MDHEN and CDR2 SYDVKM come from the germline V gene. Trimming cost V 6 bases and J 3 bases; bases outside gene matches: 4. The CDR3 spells CASSRGYDYGYTF. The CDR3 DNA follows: TGTGCCAGCAGCAGGGGGTATGACTATGGCTACACCTTC.

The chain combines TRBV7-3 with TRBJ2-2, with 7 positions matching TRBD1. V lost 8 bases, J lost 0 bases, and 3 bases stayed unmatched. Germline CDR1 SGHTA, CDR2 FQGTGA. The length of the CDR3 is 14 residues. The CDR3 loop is CASAQGSNTGELFF. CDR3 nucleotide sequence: TGTGCCAGCGCACAGGGGTCGAACACCGGGGAGCTGTTTTTT.

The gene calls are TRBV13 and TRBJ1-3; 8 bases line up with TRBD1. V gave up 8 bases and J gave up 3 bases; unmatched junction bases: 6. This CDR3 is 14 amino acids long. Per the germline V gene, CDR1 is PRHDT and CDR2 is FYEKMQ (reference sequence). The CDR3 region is CASSLTGGGNTIYF. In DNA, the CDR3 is TGTGCCAGCTCCCTAACAGGGGGTGGAAACACCATATATTTT.

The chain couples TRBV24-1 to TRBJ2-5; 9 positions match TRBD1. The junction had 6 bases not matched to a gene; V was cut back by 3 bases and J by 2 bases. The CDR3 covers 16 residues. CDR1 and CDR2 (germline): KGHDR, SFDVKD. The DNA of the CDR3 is TGTGCCACCAGTGATAACGGACAGGGGTTTCAAGAGACCCAGTACTTC. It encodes CATSDNGQGFQETQYF.

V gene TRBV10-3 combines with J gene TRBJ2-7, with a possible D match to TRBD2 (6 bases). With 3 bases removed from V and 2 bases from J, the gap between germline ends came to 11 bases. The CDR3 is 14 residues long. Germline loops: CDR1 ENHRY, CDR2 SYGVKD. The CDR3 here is CAISEIAGPYEQYF. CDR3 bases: TGTGCCATCAGTGAAATCGCGGGGCCCTACGAGCAGTACTTC.

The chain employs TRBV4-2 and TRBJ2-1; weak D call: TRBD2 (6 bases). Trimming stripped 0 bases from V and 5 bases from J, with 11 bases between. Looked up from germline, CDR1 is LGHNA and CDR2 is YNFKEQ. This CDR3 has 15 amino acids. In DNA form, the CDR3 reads TGTGCCAGCAGCCAAGAACGGGAGTTCGACAATGAGCAGTTCTTC. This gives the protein CASSQEREFDNEQFF.

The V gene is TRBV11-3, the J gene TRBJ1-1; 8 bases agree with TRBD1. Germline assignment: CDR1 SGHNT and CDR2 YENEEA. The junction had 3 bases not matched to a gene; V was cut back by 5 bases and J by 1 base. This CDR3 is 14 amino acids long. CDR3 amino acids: CASSKGQANTEAFF. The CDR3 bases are TGTGCCAGCAGCAAGGGACAGGCGAACACTGAAGCTTTCTTT.

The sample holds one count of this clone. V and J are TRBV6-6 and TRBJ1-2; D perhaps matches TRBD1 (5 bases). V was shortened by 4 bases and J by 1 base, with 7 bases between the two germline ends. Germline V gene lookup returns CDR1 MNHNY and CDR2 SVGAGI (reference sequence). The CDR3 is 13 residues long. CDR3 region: CASSSGYNYGYTF. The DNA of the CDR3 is TGTGCCAGCAGTTCAGGGTATAACTATGGCTACACCTTC.

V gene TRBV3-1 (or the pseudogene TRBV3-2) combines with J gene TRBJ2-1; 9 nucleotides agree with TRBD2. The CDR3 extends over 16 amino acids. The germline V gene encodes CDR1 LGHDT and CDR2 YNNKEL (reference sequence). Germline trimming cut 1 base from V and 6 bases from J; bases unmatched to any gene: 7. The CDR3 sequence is CASSQVGGGASNEQFF. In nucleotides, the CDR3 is TGTGCCAGCAGCCAAGTAGGCGGGGGGGCTAGCAATGAGCAGTTCTTC.

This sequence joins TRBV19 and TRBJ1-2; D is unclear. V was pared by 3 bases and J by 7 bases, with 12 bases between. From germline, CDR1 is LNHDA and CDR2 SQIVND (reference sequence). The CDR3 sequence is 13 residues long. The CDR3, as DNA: TGTGCCAGTAGTATCCCCAACCTCGGTGGCTACACCTTC. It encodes CASSIPNLGGYTF.

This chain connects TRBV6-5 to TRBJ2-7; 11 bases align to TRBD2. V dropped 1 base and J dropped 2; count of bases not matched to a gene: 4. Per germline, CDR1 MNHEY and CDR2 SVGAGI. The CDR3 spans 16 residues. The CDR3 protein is CASSYWLAGGPYEQYF. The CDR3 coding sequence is TGTGCCAGCAGTTACTGGCTAGCGGGAGGCCCCTACGAGCAGTACTTC.

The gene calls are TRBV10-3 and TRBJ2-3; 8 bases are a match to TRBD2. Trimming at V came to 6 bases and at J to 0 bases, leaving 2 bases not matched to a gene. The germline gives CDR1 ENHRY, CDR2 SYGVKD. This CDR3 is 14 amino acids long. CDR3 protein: CAISRLASTDTQYF. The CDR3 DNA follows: TGTGCCATCAGCCGACTAGCGAGCACAGATACGCAGTATTTT.

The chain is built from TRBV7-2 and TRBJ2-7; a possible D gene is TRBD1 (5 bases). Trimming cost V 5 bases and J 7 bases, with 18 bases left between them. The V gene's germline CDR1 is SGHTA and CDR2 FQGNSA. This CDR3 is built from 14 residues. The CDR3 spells CASSRLTASQEQYF. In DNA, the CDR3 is TGTGCCAGCAGCCGCCTGACAGCCAGCCAAGAGCAGTACTTC.

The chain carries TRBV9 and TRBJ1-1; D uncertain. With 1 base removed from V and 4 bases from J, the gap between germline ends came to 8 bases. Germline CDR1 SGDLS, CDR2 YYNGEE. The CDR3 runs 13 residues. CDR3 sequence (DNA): TGTGCCAGCAGCGTATCGGTGGTCACTGAAGCTTTCTTT. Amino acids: CASSVSVVTEAFF.

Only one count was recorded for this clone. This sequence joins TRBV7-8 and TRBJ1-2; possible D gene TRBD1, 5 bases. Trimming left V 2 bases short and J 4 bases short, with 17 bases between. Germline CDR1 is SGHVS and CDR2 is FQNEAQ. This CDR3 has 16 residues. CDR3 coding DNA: TGTGCCAGCAGCTTAATCCGAAGCGGGGCGCTCTATGGCTACACCTTC. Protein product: CASSLIRSGALYGYTF.

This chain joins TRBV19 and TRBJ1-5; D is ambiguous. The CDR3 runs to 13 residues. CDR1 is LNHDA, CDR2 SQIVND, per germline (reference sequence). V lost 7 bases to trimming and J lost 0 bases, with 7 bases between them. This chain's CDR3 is CASTHGSNQPQHF. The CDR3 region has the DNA TGTGCCAGTACCCACGGTAGCAATCAGCCCCAGCATTTT.